The 23 T cell receptor beta chains below all came from one sample that was sequenced in a study of cytomegalovirus exposure and HLA in healthy donors. Vbeta (60) and Jbeta (13) primers were used in the PCR. Measured with immunoSEQ multiplex PCR; TCRdb has only the in-frame clones, and not every one. The data hold over 80,000 clones, with over 75% observed a single time. What was sequenced was PBMCs. These receptor sequences come from a man aged 35 to 55 in good health and CMV-seropositive.

The rearrangement joins TRBV28 to TRBJ1-1; TRBD1 is a possible D gene (6 bases). CDR1 MDHEN and CDR2 SYDVKM come from the germline V gene. Trimming cost V 6 bases and J 5 bases, with 13 bases left between them. This CDR3 region has 13 residues. CDR3 nucleotide sequence: TGTGCCAGCAGGAAACAGGGAGGGACTGAAGCTTTCTTT. It encodes CASRKQGGTEAFF.

The V call is TRBV14, the J call TRBJ2-3, with 9 nucleotides matching TRBD1. Germline-derived CDR1 and CDR2 are SGHDN and FVKESK. V was clipped by 4 bases and J by 5 bases; unmatched bases: 10. The CDR3 spans 16 residues. CDR3 sequence: CASSPYPGTGRDTQYF. The DNA of the CDR3 is TGTGCCAGCAGCCCTTACCCCGGGACAGGGCGAGATACGCAGTATTTT.

The genes are TRBV30 and TRBJ1-2; no definite D call. Trimming shortened V by 3 bases and J by 8 bases, and 16 bases separated the two germline ends. The germline V gene encodes CDR1 GTSNPN and CDR2 SVGIG (reference sequence). This CDR3 spans 13 amino acids. The CDR3 DNA reads as TGTGCCTGGAGGCAGGAATCTTATTTGGGCTACACCTTC. Its translation is CAWRQESYLGYTF.

Only one count was recorded for this clone. The chain couples TRBV19 to TRBJ1-2, with D unclear. The CDR3 is 11 amino acids. CDR1 is LNHDA, CDR2 SQIVND, per germline (reference sequence). V shed 8 bases and J shed 4 bases, with 8 bases lying between them. The CDR3 coding sequence is TGTGCCAGTGGCGGGTTCTATGGCTACACCTTC. Translating gives CASGGFYGYTF.

V gene TRBV7-9 combines with J gene TRBJ2-1; TRBD2 matches at 13 bases. V gave up 10 bases and J gave up 9 bases; unmatched junction bases: 15. Germline CDR1 is SEHNR and CDR2 is FQNEAQ (reference sequence). The CDR3 is 16 amino acids. The CDR3 is CATYPTRLAGGSEQFF. In DNA form, the CDR3 reads TGTGCCACCTATCCGACCCGACTAGCGGGAGGTAGTGAGCAGTTCTTC.

CDR3 residues: CSVELGTGSYGYTF. The CDR3 DNA sequence: TGCAGCGTTGAATTGGGGACAGGGTCGTATGGCTACACCTTC. The chain combines TRBV29-1 with TRBJ1-2, with 9 nucleotides matching TRBD1. The length of the CDR3 is 14 residues. V lost 2 bases to trimming and J lost 5 bases; unmatched junction nucleotides: 6. Germline CDR1 and CDR2: SQVTM and ANQGSEA. Supplemented by reference TRBV29-1 and TRBJ1-2, the full variable domain reads SAVISQKPSRDICQRGTSLTIQCQVDSQVTMMFWYRQQPGQSLTLIATANQGSEATYESGFVIDKFPISRPNLTFSTLTVSNMSPEDSSIYLCSVELGTGSYGYTFGSGTRLTVV.

The chain joins TRBV2 to TRBJ2-5, with no clear D. Trimming pared 8 bases from V and 5 bases from J, leaving 9 bases between. Germline CDR1 is SNHLY and CDR2 is FYNNEI. The CDR3 extends over 11 amino acids. CDR3: CASSRSETQYF. The CDR3 DNA reads as TGTGCCAGCTCGCGGTCGGAGACCCAGTACTTC.

The rearrangement links TRBV2 to TRBJ2-2; 9 nucleotides line up with TRBD1. From germline, CDR1 is SNHLY and CDR2 FYNNEI. V lost 6 bases, J lost 4 bases, and 6 bases stayed unmatched. The CDR3 consists of 15 residues. In nucleotides, the CDR3 is TGTGCCAGCAGAGGGGACAGGGTCATCACCGGGGAGCTGTTTTTT. It specifies CASRGDRVITGELFF.

This clone was detected only a few times. This chain connects TRBV5-1 to TRBJ1-5; 8 nucleotides align to TRBD1. The CDR3 is 16 residues long. The ends lost 0 bases at V and 5 bases at J; junction bases unmatched: 7. Germline V gene sequence: CDR1 SGHRS, CDR2 YFSETQ. The CDR3 nucleotides read TGCGCCAGCAGCTTGGGGCCCACAGGGGGGCATCAGCCCCAGCATTTT. Amino acids: CASSLGPTGGHQPQHF.

V gene TRBV25-1 combines with J gene TRBJ1-3, with D possibly matching TRBD1 (6 bases). Germline CDR1 MGHDK, CDR2 SYGVNS. Trimming cost V 6 bases and J 0 bases, with 15 bases left between them. This CDR3 comprises 16 residues. This chain's CDR3 is CASSPRGYSSGNTIYF. DNA of the CDR3: TGTGCCAGCAGCCCGAGGGGGTATAGCTCTGGAAACACCATATATTTT. The variable domain in full, with the rest retrieved from reference TRBV25-1 and TRBJ1-3, is EADIYQTPRYLVIGTGKKITLECSQTMGHDKMYWYQQDPGMELHLIHYSYGVNSTEKGDLSSESTVSRIRTEHFPLTLESARPSHTSQYLCASSPRGYSSGNTIYFGEGSWLTVV.

The V call is TRBV6-6, the J call TRBJ2-5; 10 bases match TRBD1. The CDR3 runs to 14 residues. The trim removed 6 bases at V and 5 bases at J, leaving 6 bases unmatched. CDR1 MNHNY and CDR2 SVGAGI come from the germline V gene (reference sequence). Here the CDR3 reads CASSRQGARETQYF. CDR3 nucleotide sequence: TGTGCCAGCAGCCGACAGGGGGCGCGTGAGACCCAGTACTTC.

This clone was seen a handful of times. The rearrangement uses TRBV11-2 and TRBJ2-7; weak D call: TRBD1 (6 bases). Germline CDR1 reads SGHAT; CDR2 reads FQNNGV. V was trimmed by 5 bases and J by 3 bases, leaving 14 bases between them. CDR3 length: 14 amino acids. The CDR3 bases are TGTGCCAGCAGCGCTGCGACAGGCCACTACGAGCAGTACTTC. Translating gives CASSAATGHYEQYF.

The J gene is TRBJ1-2, the V gene TRBV6-1; D is ambiguous. CDR3 size: 13 residues. Germline V gene sequence: CDR1 MNHNS, CDR2 SASEGT. Trimming cost V 1 base and J 10 bases, with 13 bases left between them. CDR3 region: CASSEDSLSIYTF. The CDR3 region has the DNA TGTGCCAGCAGTGAAGACAGTCTGAGTATCTACACCTTC.

This clone was observed once. V and J are TRBV5-1 and TRBJ1-5, with D possibly TRBD1 on 6 matching bases. V dropped 0 bases and J dropped 7 bases, with 11 bases sitting between them. Germline CDR1 and CDR2: SGHRS and YFSETQ. This CDR3 contains 14 residues. This CDR3 is CASSLAGDGQPQHF. The DNA of the CDR3 is TGCGCCAGCAGCTTGGCAGGGGATGGCCAGCCCCAGCATTTT.

V usage is TRBV7-2 and J usage is TRBJ2-1; 12 positions agree with TRBD2. This CDR3 comprises 17 residues. CDR1 SGHTA and CDR2 FQGNSA come from the germline V gene. The ends lost 4 bases at V and 4 bases at J; junction bases unmatched: 8. CDR3 coding DNA: TGTGCCAGCAGCTCGTCCGCCGGGACTAGCGGGTACAATGAGCAGTTCTTC. Its protein product is CASSSSAGTSGYNEQFF. Full variable domain (outside the CDR3, taken from reference TRBV7-2 and TRBJ2-1): GAGVSQSPSNKVTEKGKDVELRCDPISGHTALYWYRQSLGQGLEFLIYFQGNSAPDKSGLPSDRFSAERTGGSVSTLTIQRTQQEDSAVYLCASSSSAGTSGYNEQFFGPGTRLTVL.

The V call is TRBV4-1, the J call TRBJ2-5; tentatively, D is TRBD1 (5 bases). The CDR3 spans 15 residues. V lost 0 bases and J 5 bases, leaving 13 bases between the germline ends. Germline V gene lookup returns CDR1 MGHRA and CDR2 YSYEKL. CDR3 region: CASSQEGQGGETQYF. The CDR3 nucleotides are TGCGCCAGCAGCCAAGAGGGGCAGGGTGGGGAGACCCAGTACTTC.

The table lists this clone with a count of one. The J gene is TRBJ2-2, the V gene TRBV9; tentative D call: TRBD2 (6 bases). V was cut by 0 bases and J by 4 bases, with 10 bases left in between. There are 15 residues in the CDR3. The germline V gene encodes CDR1 SGDLS and CDR2 YYNGEE. For the CDR3, the DNA is TGTGCCAGCAGCGTAGGGGGGGTTCGCACCGGGGAGCTGTTTTTT. Translation gives CASSVGGVRTGELFF.

The rearrangement joins TRBV13 to TRBJ2-5, with D uncertain. Germline lookup yields CDR1 PRHDT and CDR2 FYEKMQ (reference sequence). There are 14 residues in the CDR3. Trimming stripped 0 bases from V and 0 bases from J, with 5 bases between. The DNA of the CDR3 is TGTGCCAGCAGCTTAGGCCAGGACCAAGAGACCCAGTACTTC. Amino acid sequence: CASSLGQDQETQYF.

Notes on this clone: One end of the junction does not line up with germline, which may come from a read error. Within the sample, other DNA sequences also encode this same CDR3. This chain joins TRBV11-2 and TRBJ1-2; D not certain. Germline values: CDR1 SGHAT, CDR2 FQNNGV. This CDR3 is built from 16 residues. The CDR3 bases are TGTGCCAGCAGCTCCGAAACGACGGAGGCCAACTATGGCTACACCTTT. Translating gives CASSSETTEANYGYTF. Combining the CDR3 with reference TRBV11-2 and TRBJ1-2 gives the whole variable domain EAGVAQSPRYKIIEKRQSVAFWCNPISGHATLYWYQQILGQGPKLLIQFQNNGVVDDSQLPKDRFSAERLKGVDSTLKIQPAKLEDSAVYLCASSSETTEANYGYTFGSGTRLTVV.

V and J are TRBV2 and TRBJ1-4; 10 bases line up with TRBD1. The CDR3 runs to 12 residues. Germline V lookup: CDR1 SNHLY, CDR2 FYNNEI. V lost 6 bases, J lost 8 bases, and 0 bases stayed unmatched. The CDR3 reads CASRGQGEKLFF. The CDR3 bases are TGTGCCAGCAGGGGACAGGGGGAAAAACTGTTTTTT.

The chain has TRBV15 and TRBJ2-1, with 10 bases lining up with TRBD1. In germline, CDR1 is LNHNV, CDR2 YYDKDF (reference sequence). Unmatched junction bases numbered 7, after V lost 5 bases and J lost 9 bases. The CDR3 contains 14 residues. This CDR3 is CATSPTGGWSEQFF. CDR3 nucleotide sequence: TGTGCCACCAGCCCGACAGGGGGCTGGAGTGAGCAGTTCTTC.

DNA of the CDR3: TGTGCCAGCAGCCTGGACAACATTAATATAGGGAATGAGCAGTTCTTC. Amino acids: CASSLDNINIGNEQFF. The V gene is TRBV7-8, the J gene TRBJ2-1; D is possibly TRBD1 (5 bases). The CDR3 spans 16 residues. From germline, CDR1 is SGHVS and CDR2 FQNEAQ. The ends were cut back, 5 bases at V and 7 bases at J, with 21 bases in the middle.

This sequence joins TRBV2 and TRBJ1-1; 10 bases align to TRBD1. Germline V CDR1 and CDR2: SNHLY, FYNNEI. CDR3 length: 13 amino acids. V trimming: 5 bases; J trimming: 11 bases; junction bases outside the gene matches: 8. CDR3 residues: CASSTLRTGGAFF. CDR3 nucleotide sequence: TGTGCCAGCAGTACCCTCAGGACAGGGGGTGCTTTCTTT. Combining the CDR3 with reference TRBV2 and TRBJ1-1 gives the whole variable domain EPEVTQTPSHQVTQMGQEVILRCVPISNHLYFYWYRQILGQKVEFLVSFYNNEISEKSEIFDDQFSVERPDGSNFTLKIRSTKLEDSAMYFCASSTLRTGGAFFGQGTRLTVV.